A single T cell receptor beta chain is shown here with its context. The data were taken from a study of control samples from healthy donors and cancer patients. CDR3 length: 19 residues. CDR1 is LNHDA, CDR2 SQIVND, per germline (reference sequence). The ends lost 10 bases at V and 4 bases at J; junction bases unmatched: 24. Sequencing was performed with immunoSEQ multiplex PCR; in TCRdb, only in-frame clones are kept and a portion is missing. The data contain tens of thousands of clones, about 90% of them seen just once; the ten biggest clones take up under 7%. Sequenced material: PBMCs. The TCR comes from a man in his fifties or sixties with colorectal cancer. The chain joins TRBV19 to TRBJ1-5, with TRBD1 identical over 8 bases. CDR3 sequence: CATTPRDRLGLLTNQPQHF. The CDR3 DNA sequence: TGTGCCACCACTCCAAGGGACAGGTTGGGACTTTTAACAAATCAGCCCCAGCATTTT.